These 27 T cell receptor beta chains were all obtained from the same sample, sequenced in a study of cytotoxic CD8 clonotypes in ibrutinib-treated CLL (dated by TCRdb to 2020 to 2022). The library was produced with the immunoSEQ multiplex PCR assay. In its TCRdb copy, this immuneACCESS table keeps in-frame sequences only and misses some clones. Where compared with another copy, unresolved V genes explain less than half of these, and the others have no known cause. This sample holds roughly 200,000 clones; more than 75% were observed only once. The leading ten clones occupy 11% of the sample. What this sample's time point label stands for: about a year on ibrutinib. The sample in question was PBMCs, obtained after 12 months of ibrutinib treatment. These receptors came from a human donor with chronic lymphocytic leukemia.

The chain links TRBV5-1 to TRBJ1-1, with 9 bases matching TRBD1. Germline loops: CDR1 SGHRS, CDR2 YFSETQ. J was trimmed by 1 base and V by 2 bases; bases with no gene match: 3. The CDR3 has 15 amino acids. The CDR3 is CASSLTGGENTEAFF. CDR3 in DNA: TGCGCCAGCAGCTTAACAGGGGGCGAGAACACTGAAGCTTTCTTT.

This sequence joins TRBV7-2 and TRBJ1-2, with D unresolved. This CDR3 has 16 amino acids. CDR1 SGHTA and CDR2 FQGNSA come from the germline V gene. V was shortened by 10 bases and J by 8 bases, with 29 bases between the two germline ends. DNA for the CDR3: TGTGCCACCGGCCTACCCGGGGAGGGTCCGCCGGACGGCTACACCTTC. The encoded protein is CATGLPGEGPPDGYTF.

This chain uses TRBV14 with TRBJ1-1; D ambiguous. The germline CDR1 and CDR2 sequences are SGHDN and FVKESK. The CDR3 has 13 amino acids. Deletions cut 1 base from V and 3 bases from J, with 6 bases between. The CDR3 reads CASSQARYTEAFF. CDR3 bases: TGTGCCAGCAGCCAAGCCCGCTACACTGAAGCTTTCTTT.

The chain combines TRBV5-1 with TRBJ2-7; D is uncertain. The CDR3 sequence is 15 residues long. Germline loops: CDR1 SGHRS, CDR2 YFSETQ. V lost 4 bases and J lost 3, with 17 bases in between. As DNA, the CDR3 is TGCGCCAGCAGCCCCGAAGGACGGGCCCTCTACGAGCAGTACTTC. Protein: CASSPEGRALYEQYF.

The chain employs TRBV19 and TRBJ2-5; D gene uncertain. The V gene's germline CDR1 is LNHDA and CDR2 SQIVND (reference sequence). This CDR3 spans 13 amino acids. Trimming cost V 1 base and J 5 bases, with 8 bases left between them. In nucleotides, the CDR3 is TGTGCCAGTAGTATAGGGACGACTGAGACCCAGTACTTC. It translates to CASSIGTTETQYF.

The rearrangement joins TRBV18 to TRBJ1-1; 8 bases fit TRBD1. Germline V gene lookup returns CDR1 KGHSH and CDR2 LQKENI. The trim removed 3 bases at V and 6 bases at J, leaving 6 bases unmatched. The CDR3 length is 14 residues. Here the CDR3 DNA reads TGTGCCAGCTCACCGTTGGCAGGGGGCGCTGAAGCTTTCTTT. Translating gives CASSPLAGGAEAFF.

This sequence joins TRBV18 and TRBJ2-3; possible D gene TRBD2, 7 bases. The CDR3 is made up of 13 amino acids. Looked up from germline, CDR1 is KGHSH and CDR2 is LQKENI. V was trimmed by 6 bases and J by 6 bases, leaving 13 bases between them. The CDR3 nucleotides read TGTGCCAGCTCCCGTACGGGGGGCGATACGCAGTATTTT. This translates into CASSRTGGDTQYF.

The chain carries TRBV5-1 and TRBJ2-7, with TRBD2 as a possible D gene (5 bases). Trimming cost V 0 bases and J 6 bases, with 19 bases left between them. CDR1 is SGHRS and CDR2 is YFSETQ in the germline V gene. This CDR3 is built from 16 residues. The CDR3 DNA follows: TGCGCCAGCAGCTTGGATACGGGAAGCACCCCTACCGAGCAGTACTTC. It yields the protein CASSLDTGSTPTEQYF.

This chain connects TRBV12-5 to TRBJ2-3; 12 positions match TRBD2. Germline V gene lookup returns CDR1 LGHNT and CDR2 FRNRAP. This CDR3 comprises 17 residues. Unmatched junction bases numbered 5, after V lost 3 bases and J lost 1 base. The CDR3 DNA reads TGTGCTAGTGGTTTAAGACTAGCGGGGGCCCGCACAGATACGCAGTATTTT. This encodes CASGLRLAGARTDTQYF.

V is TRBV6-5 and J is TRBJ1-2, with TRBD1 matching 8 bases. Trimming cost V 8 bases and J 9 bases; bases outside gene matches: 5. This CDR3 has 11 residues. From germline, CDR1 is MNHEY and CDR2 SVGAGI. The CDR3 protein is CASLDRDRYTF. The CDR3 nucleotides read TGTGCCAGCTTGGACAGGGACCGCTACACCTTC.

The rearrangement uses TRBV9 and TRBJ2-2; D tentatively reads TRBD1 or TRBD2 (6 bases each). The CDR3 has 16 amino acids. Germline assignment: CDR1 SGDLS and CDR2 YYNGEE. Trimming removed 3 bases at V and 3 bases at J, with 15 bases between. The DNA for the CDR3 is TGTGCCAGCAGCGCTACTCGGGGGCTACACACCGGGGAGCTGTTTTTT. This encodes CASSATRGLHTGELFF.

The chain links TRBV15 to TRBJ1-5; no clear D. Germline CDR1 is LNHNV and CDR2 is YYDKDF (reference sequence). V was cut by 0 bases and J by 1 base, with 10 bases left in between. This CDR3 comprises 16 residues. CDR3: CATSREGGVSNQPQHF. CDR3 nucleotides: TGTGCCACCAGCAGAGAGGGCGGGGTGAGCAATCAGCCCCAGCATTTT.

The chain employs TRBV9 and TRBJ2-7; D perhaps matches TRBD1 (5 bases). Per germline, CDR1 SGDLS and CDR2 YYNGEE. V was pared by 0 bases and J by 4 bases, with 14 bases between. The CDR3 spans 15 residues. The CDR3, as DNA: TGTGCCAGCAGCGTAGGAGTAGGGGAAGGATACGAGCAGTACTTC. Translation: CASSVGVGEGYEQYF.

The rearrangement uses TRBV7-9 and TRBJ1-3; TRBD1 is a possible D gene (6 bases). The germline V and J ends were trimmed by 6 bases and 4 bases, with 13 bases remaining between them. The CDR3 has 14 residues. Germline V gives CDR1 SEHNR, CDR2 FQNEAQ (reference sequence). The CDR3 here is CASSNRDSGNTIYF. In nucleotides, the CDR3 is TGTGCCAGCAGTAACAGGGATAGCGGAAACACCATATATTTT.

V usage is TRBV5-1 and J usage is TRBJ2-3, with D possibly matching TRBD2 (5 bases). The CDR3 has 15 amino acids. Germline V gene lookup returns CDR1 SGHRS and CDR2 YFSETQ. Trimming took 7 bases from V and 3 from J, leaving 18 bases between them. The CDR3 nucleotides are TGCGCCAGCCGGTCTGAGGGTGCAGAAACAGATACGCAGTATTTT. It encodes CASRSEGAETDTQYF.

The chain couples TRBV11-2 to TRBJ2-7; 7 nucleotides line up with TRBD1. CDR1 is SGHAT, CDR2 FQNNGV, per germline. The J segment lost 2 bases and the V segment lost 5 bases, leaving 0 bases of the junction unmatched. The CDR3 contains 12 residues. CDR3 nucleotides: TGTGCCAGCAGCCAGGGGGCCTACGAGCAGTACTTC. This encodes CASSQGAYEQYF.

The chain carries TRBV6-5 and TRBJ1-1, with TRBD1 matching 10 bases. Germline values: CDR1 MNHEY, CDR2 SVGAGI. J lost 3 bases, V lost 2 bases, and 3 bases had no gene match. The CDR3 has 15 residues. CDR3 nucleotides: TGTGCCAGCAGTTACCCAGGACAGGGGGACACTGAAGCTTTCTTT. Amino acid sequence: CASSYPGQGDTEAFF.

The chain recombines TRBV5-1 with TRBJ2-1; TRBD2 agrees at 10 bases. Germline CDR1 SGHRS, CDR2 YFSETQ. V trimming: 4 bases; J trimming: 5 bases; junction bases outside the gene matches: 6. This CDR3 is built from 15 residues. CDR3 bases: TGCGCCAGCAGCGCGAGGACTAGCGGTAACAATGAGCAGTTCTTC. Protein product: CASSARTSGNNEQFF.

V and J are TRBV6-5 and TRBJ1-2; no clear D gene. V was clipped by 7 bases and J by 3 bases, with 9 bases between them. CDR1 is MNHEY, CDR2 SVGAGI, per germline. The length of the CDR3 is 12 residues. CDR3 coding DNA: TGTGCCAGCATAGGGTACGACTATGGCTACACCTTC. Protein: CASIGYDYGYTF.

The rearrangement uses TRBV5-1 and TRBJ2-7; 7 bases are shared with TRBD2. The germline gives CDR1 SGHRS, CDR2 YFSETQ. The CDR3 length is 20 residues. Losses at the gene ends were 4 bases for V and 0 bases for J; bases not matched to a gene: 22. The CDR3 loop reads CASSIKEASGNHPSSYEQYF. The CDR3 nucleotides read TGCGCCAGCAGCATCAAAGAGGCTAGCGGAAATCACCCCAGCTCCTACGAGCAGTACTTC.

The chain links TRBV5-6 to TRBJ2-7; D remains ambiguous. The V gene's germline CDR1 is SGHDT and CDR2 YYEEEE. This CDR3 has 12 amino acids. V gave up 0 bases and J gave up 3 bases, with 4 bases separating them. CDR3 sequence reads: CASSLGGYEQYF. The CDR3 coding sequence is TGTGCCAGCAGCTTGGGGGGCTACGAGCAGTACTTC.

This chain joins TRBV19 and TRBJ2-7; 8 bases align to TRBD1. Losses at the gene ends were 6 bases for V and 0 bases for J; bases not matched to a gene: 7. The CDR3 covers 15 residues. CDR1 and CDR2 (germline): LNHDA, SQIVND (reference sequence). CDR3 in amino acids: CASRGSGTGSYEQYF. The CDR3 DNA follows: TGTGCCAGTAGGGGGTCCGGGACAGGCTCCTACGAGCAGTACTTC.

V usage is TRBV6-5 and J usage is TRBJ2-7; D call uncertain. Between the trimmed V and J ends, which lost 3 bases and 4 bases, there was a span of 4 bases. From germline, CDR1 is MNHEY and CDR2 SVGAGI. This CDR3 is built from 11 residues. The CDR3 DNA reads TGTGCCAGCAGTTATATGTACGAGCAGTACTTC. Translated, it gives CASSYMYEQYF.

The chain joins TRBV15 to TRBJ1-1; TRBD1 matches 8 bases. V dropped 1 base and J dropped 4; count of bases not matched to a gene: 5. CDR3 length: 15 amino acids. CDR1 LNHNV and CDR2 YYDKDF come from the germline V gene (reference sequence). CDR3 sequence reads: CATSRVGQGTTEAFF. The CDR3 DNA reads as TGTGCCACCAGCAGAGTTGGACAGGGCACCACTGAAGCTTTCTTT.

Written as DNA, the CDR3 is TGCGCCAGCAGCGACTCCGTGGTCAGAGGGGCCTATGGCTACACCTTC. This sequence encodes CASSDSVVRGAYGYTF. The gene calls are TRBV4-1 and TRBJ1-2, with D possibly being TRBD1 (5 bases). Trimming stripped 5 bases from V and 4 bases from J, with 20 bases between. The CDR3 loop spans 16 amino acids. Germline loops: CDR1 MGHRA, CDR2 YSYEKL.

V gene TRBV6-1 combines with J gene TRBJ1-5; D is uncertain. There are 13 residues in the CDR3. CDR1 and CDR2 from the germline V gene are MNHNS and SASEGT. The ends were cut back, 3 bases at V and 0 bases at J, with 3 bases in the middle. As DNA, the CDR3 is TGTGCCAGCAGTGATAATAGCAATCAGCCCCAGCATTTT. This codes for CASSDNSNQPQHF.

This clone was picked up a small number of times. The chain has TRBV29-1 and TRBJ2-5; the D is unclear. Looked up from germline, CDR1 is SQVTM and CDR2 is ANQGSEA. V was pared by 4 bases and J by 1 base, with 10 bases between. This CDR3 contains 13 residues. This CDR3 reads CSVAAAIQETQYF. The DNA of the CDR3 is TGCAGCGTTGCCGCAGCTATCCAAGAGACCCAGTACTTC.